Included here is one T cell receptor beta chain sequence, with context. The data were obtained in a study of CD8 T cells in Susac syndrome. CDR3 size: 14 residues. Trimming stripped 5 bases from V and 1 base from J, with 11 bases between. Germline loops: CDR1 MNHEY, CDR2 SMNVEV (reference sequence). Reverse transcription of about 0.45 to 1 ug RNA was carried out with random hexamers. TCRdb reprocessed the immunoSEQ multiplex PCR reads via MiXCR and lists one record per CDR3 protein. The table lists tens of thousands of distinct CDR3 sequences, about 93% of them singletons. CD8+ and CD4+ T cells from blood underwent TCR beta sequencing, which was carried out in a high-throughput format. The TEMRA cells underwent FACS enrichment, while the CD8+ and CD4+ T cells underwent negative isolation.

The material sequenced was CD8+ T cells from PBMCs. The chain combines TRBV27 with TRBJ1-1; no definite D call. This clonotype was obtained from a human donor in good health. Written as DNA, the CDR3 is TGTGCCAGCAGTAAGGGTTTGTGGAACACTGAAGCTTTCTTT. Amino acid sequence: CASSKGLWNTEAFF.